The 14 T cell receptor beta chains presented below share a single source sample, sequenced in a study of regulatory T cells in long-lasting Graves disease. Both iRepertoire HTBI primers and Arm-PCR of CDR3 regions were used to build the TCR beta libraries. TCRdb used MiXCR to reprocess the multiplex PCR reads, holding one entry per CDR3 protein. The sample consists of around 500,000 distinct CDR3 sequences, roughly 13% of them appearing once. As for time point: newly diagnosed GD, antithyroid drugs for less than 3 months. The TCR library used RNA extracted from PBMCs. The same data also went into a second study, on T cells in Graves' hyperthyroidism and ophthalmopathy.

The material was peripheral blood mononuclear cells (PBMCs), obtained at new diagnosis, from a patient treated with antithyroid drugs. These receptors were collected from a man in his thirties or forties with Graves disease.

This clonotype has a count of ten or more. This chain's CDR3 is CASSEVSHNYNSPLHF. DNA of the CDR3: TGTGCCAGCAGTGAAGTCTCACACAACTATAATTCACCCCTCCACTTT. This sequence joins TRBV6-1 and TRBJ1-6; unclear D gene. This CDR3 has 16 amino acids. Germline CDR1 MNHNS, CDR2 SASEGT. The V gene lost 1 base and the J gene lost 3 bases, with 10 bases spanning the gap.

This sequence joins TRBV30 and TRBJ2-7; D is unresolved. The CDR3 has 13 residues. Trimming shortened V by 6 bases and J by 0 bases, and 12 bases separated the two germline ends. The germline gives CDR1 GTSNPN, CDR2 SVGIG (reference sequence). CDR3 sequence: CACCRGPSYEQYF. CDR3 bases: TGTGCCTGCTGCCGCGGTCCCTCCTACGAGCAGTACTTC. Full variable domain (missing parts from reference TRBV30 and TRBJ2-7): SQTIHQWPATLVQPVGSPLSLECTVEGTSNPNLYWYRQAAGRGLQLLFYSVGIGQISSEVPQNLSASRPQDRQFILSSKKLLLSDSGFYLCACCRGPSYEQYFGPGTRLTVT.

This clonotype was found a few times. This sequence joins TRBV16 and TRBJ1-2; no clear D gene. This CDR3 contains 14 residues. Germline lookup yields CDR1 KGHSY and CDR2 FQNENV. The ends were cut back, 5 bases at V and 0 bases at J, with 10 bases in the middle. The CDR3 loop reads CASSSRAPNYGYTF. The CDR3 DNA reads TGTGCCAGCAGCTCGCGGGCCCCTAACTATGGCTACACCTTC.

This clonotype was picked up many times. The chain joins TRBV7-9 to TRBJ2-7; tentative D call: TRBD1 (6 bases). Germline lookup yields CDR1 SEHNR and CDR2 FQNEAQ (reference sequence). CDR3 length equals 14 residues. With 8 bases removed from V and 2 bases from J, the gap between germline ends came to 16 bases. DNA of the CDR3: TGTGCCAGCGGAACCACACAGGGTGCCTACGAGCAGTACTTC. Its protein is CASGTTQGAYEQYF.

The table lists this clonotype with many counts. The chain has TRBV10-3 and TRBJ2-7; D unresolved. Trimming took off 0 bases at V and 3 bases at J, with 9 bases between the two ends. Per the germline V gene, CDR1 is ENHRY and CDR2 is SYGVKD. The CDR3 length is 14 residues. The CDR3 sequence: CAISESIESYEQYF. The DNA for the CDR3 is TGTGCCATCAGTGAGTCGATTGAGAGCTACGAGCAGTACTTC.

The V gene is TRBV19, the J gene TRBJ1-1; 7 bases agree with TRBD1. CDR3 length: 12 amino acids. Germline V gives CDR1 LNHDA, CDR2 SQIVND (reference sequence). Unmatched junction bases numbered 4, after V lost 8 bases and J lost 4 bases. As DNA, the CDR3 is TGTGCCAGTGGACAGGCCTTCACTGAAGCTTTCTTT. It is translated as CASGQAFTEAFF.

This clonotype was counted ten times or more. V gene TRBV28 combines with J gene TRBJ2-1; tentatively, D is TRBD2 (6 bases). This CDR3 spans 13 amino acids. CDR1 and CDR2 (germline): MDHEN, SYDVKM. V lost 3 bases and J lost 7, with 10 bases in between. CDR3 nucleotide sequence: TGTGCCAGCAGTTTTACGGCGGGGAATGAGCAGTTCTTC. This encodes CASSFTAGNEQFF.

The chain employs TRBV29-1 and TRBJ2-3, with D hard to call. CDR3 length equals 13 residues. From germline, CDR1 is SQVTM and CDR2 ANQGSEA. V shed 5 bases and J shed 2 bases, with 11 bases lying between them. The CDR3 spells CSVSVEFTDTQYF. The CDR3 bases are TGCAGCGTTTCGGTGGAATTCACAGATACGCAGTATTTT.

This clonotype occurred many times. The chain joins TRBV5-5 to TRBJ1-3; no reliable D call. The length of the CDR3 is 13 residues. Looked up from germline, CDR1 is SGHKS and CDR2 is YYEKEE (reference sequence). V shed 5 bases and J shed 0 bases, with 6 bases lying between them. CDR3 coding DNA: TGTGCCAGCAGTGATACCTCTGGAAACACCATATATTTT. This sequence encodes CASSDTSGNTIYF. The whole variable domain, remainder taken from reference TRBV5-5 and TRBJ1-3, is DAGVTQSPTHLIKTRGQQVTLRCSPISGHKSVSWYQQVLGQGPQFIFQYYEKEERGRGNFPDRFSARQFPNYSSELNVNALLLGDSALYLCASSDTSGNTIYFGEGSWLTVV.

This clonotype was found many times. The J gene is TRBJ1-1, the V gene TRBV10-3; tentative D call: TRBD1 (5 bases). The germline V and J ends were trimmed by 6 bases and 1 base, with 12 bases remaining between them. Germline CDR1 reads ENHRY; CDR2 reads SYGVKD. CDR3 length: 14 residues. CDR3 DNA: TGTGCCATCAGGTTGGCGGGGGAGAACACTGAAGCTTTCTTT. Its protein is CAIRLAGENTEAFF.

This clonotype has at least ten counts. The rearrangement uses TRBV2 and TRBJ2-7; 7 nucleotides agree with TRBD1. CDR1 is SNHLY and CDR2 is FYNNEI in the germline V gene. The CDR3 has 11 residues. J gave up 12 bases and V 3 bases, and 5 bases lay outside the gene matches. The CDR3 spells CASSDKGQRYF. CDR3 DNA sequence: TGTGCCAGCAGTGATAAGGGACAGCGGTACTTC.

This clonotype was seen a few times. The junction and the germline gene differ at one end; a read error may be behind it. The V and J genes are TRBV10-3 and TRBJ2-2; 7 nucleotides align to TRBD1. CDR1 and CDR2 (germline): ENHRY, SYGVKD. CDR3 length: 14 residues. The CDR3 DNA sequence: TGTGCCATCAGTTGGGACAGCTACACCGGGGAGCTGTCTTTT. Translated: CAISWDSYTGELSF.

This clonotype was counted only a few times. This rearrangement joins TRBV15 to TRBJ2-4; possibly TRBD1 for D (5 bases). The V end was cut by 4 bases, the J end by 0 bases, with 22 bases between. The germline V gene encodes CDR1 LNHNV and CDR2 YYDKDF (reference sequence). The CDR3 loop spans 19 amino acids. The CDR3 bases are TGTGCCACCAGCACGAACCCCTCTGGGGCACACTTAGCCAAAAACATTCAGTACTTC. As protein: CATSTNPSGAHLAKNIQYF.

This clonotype was observed many times. This sequence joins TRBV11-2 and TRBJ2-7; TRBD2 might be the D (6 bases). This CDR3 comprises 15 residues. Looked up from germline, CDR1 is SGHAT and CDR2 is FQNNGV. V gave up 0 bases and J gave up 2 bases, with 11 bases separating them. The CDR3 spells CASSLEKGRTYEQYF. The DNA of the CDR3 is TGTGCCAGCAGCTTAGAAAAGGGGAGGACCTACGAGCAGTACTTC.